Below, 24 T cell receptor beta chains from the same sample are listed, as sequenced in a study of cytomegalovirus exposure and HLA in healthy donors. PCR amplification relied on 60 Vbeta primers (plus 13 Jbeta primers). The repertoire was sequenced with immunoSEQ multiplex PCR; TCRdb's copy has only in-frame clones and lacks some. Of fewer than 250,000 clones listed, less than 85% are singletons. Sequenced sample: PBMCs. These receptors came from a man aged 25 to 40 in good health and CMV-seropositive.

This chain joins TRBV27 and TRBJ2-7; 12 bases map to TRBD2. Germline trimming cut 2 bases from V and 1 base from J; bases unmatched to any gene: 3. The CDR3 runs 16 residues. CDR1 MNHEY and CDR2 SMNVEV come from the germline V gene (reference sequence). In DNA, the CDR3 is TGTGCCAGCAGTTTAACTAGCGGGAGGTCGTCCTACGAGCAGTACTTC. Its protein is CASSLTSGRSSYEQYF.

The chain uses TRBV27 and TRBJ1-4, with D possibly matching TRBD1 (5 bases). The CDR3 extends over 14 amino acids. Germline CDR1 is MNHEY and CDR2 is SMNVEV (reference sequence). V lost 6 bases and J lost 0, with 8 bases in between. CDR3 residues: CASRGVATNEKLFF. CDR3 nucleotide sequence: TGTGCCAGCAGAGGGGTTGCAACTAATGAAAAACTGTTTTTT.

This clone was recorded once. The gene calls are TRBV15 and TRBJ2-6, with a weak D call TRBD1 (6 bases). The CDR3 contains 15 residues. CDR1 is LNHNV and CDR2 is YYDKDF in the germline V gene (reference sequence). Trimming took off 4 bases at V and 4 bases at J, with 11 bases between the two ends. The CDR3 sequence is CATSNGQQGANVLTF. The CDR3 coding sequence is TGTGCCACCAGCAACGGACAGCAAGGGGCCAACGTCCTGACTTTC.

The chain combines TRBV14 with TRBJ2-7; D is possibly TRBD2 (6 bases). Per germline, CDR1 SGHDN and CDR2 FVKESK. Between the trimmed V and J ends, which lost 0 bases and 12 bases, there was a span of 12 bases. This CDR3 contains 12 residues. The CDR3 sequence is CASSQDRGKRYF. In DNA form, the CDR3 reads TGTGCCAGCAGCCAAGACCGGGGGAAGCGGTACTTC.

V gene TRBV6-5 combines with J gene TRBJ2-7, with no clear D. The length of the CDR3 is 15 residues. Trimming stripped 0 bases from V and 2 bases from J, with 11 bases between. The germline V gene encodes CDR1 MNHEY and CDR2 SVGAGI. Here the CDR3 reads CASSYSGRWTYEQYF. DNA of the CDR3: TGTGCCAGCAGTTACTCCGGCAGGTGGACCTACGAGCAGTACTTC.

The rearrangement joins TRBV30 to TRBJ1-2; D remains unclear. Germline CDR1 GTSNPN, CDR2 SVGIG (reference sequence). The CDR3 totals 11 residues. Deletions cut 2 bases from V and 4 bases from J, with 5 bases between. In DNA, the CDR3 is TGTGCCTGGAGTCCCATCTATGGCTACACCTTC. This translates into CAWSPIYGYTF.

This chain joins TRBV5-4 and TRBJ2-1; a weak D match, TRBD2 (6 bases). Trimming shortened V by 4 bases and J by 0 bases, and 11 bases separated the two germline ends. The CDR3 runs to 15 residues. Germline assignment: CDR1 SGHNT and CDR2 YYREEE (reference sequence). The CDR3 DNA reads as TGTGCCAGCAGCCCGGGACTTAGCTCCTACAATGAGCAGTTCTTC. This translates into CASSPGLSSYNEQFF.

The V and J genes are TRBV11-3 and TRBJ2-1, with D uncertain. CDR1 is SGHNT and CDR2 is YENEEA in the germline V gene. The CDR3 has 15 residues. The germline V and J ends were trimmed by 5 bases and 1 base, with 12 bases remaining between them. The CDR3: CASSPDGRSYNEQFF. CDR3 DNA sequence: TGTGCCAGCAGCCCCGATGGTAGATCCTACAATGAGCAGTTCTTC.

This chain connects TRBV4-3 to TRBJ2-7; 8 bases agree with TRBD2. V shed 2 bases and J 4 bases; nucleotides not matched to a gene: 10. The CDR3 is made up of 16 amino acids. Germline CDR1 is LGHNA and CDR2 is YSLEER. The CDR3 region is CASSQYFGTSGYEQYF. For the CDR3, the DNA is TGCGCCAGCAGCCAATACTTCGGGACTAGTGGATACGAGCAGTACTTC.

This clone has only a few counts. The gene calls are TRBV29-1 and TRBJ2-7; TRBD1 agrees at 7 bases. This CDR3 is built from 17 residues. CDR1 is SQVTM and CDR2 is ANQGSEA in the germline V gene. V shed 1 base and J 0 bases; nucleotides not matched to a gene: 12. CDR3 bases: TGCAGCGTTGAAGTCAGCGTCCGGGACAGTCCCTCCTACGAGCAGTACTTC. Its translation: CSVEVSVRDSPSYEQYF.

The V gene is TRBV2, the J gene TRBJ2-1; TRBD2 is a possible D gene (5 bases). Trimming pared 4 bases from V and 7 bases from J, leaving 17 bases between. This CDR3 spans 15 amino acids. The germline gives CDR1 SNHLY, CDR2 FYNNEI. The CDR3 sequence: CASSAGKPEINEQFF. CDR3 sequence (DNA): TGTGCCAGCAGTGCGGGAAAACCAGAAATTAATGAGCAGTTCTTC.

Only one count was recorded for this clone. This chain connects TRBV5-4 to TRBJ2-7; perhaps TRBD1 as D (6 bases). V lost 4 bases and J 3 bases, leaving 8 bases between the germline ends. The CDR3 runs 12 residues. Germline CDR1 and CDR2: SGHNT and YYREEE (reference sequence). The CDR3 coding sequence is TGTGCCAGCAGCGCGACAGGCTACGAGCAGTACTTC. Residues: CASSATGYEQYF.

This clone appeared a few times. The chain employs TRBV7-2 and TRBJ2-5; TRBD2 aligns across 8 bases. The CDR3 runs to 17 residues. V was pared by 5 bases and J by 3 bases, with 14 bases of the junction left unmatched. Germline CDR1 and CDR2: SGHTA and FQGNSA. CDR3 sequence (DNA): TGTGCCAGCAGCCCGAGGGTTAGGCTAGCGGGTAAAGAGACCCAGTACTTC. Protein: CASSPRVRLAGKETQYF.

This clone came up once. The rearrangement joins TRBV7-9 to TRBJ1-6; D not certain. Germline V lookup: CDR1 SEHNR, CDR2 FQNEAQ (reference sequence). This CDR3 contains 14 residues. Deletions cut 5 bases from V and 9 bases from J, with 14 bases between. The CDR3 DNA follows: TGTGCCAGCAGCCACCCGGGGTCTGGTTCACCCCTCCACTTT. Amino acid sequence: CASSHPGSGSPLHF. The whole variable domain, remainder taken from reference TRBV7-9 and TRBJ1-6, is DTGVSQNPRHKITKRGQNVTFRCDPISEHNRLYWYRQTLGQGPEFLTYFQNEAQLEKSRLLSDRFSAERPKGSFSTLEIQRTEQGDSAMYLCASSHPGSGSPLHFGNGTRLTVT.

The chain links TRBV19 to TRBJ2-7; 7 nucleotides agree with TRBD1. CDR3 length: 12 amino acids. Per germline, CDR1 LNHDA and CDR2 SQIVND (reference sequence). The junction had 4 bases not matched to a gene; V was cut back by 6 bases and J by 5 bases. This CDR3 is CASSDRVNEQYF. The CDR3 coding sequence is TGTGCCAGTAGCGACAGGGTAAACGAGCAGTACTTC.

The chain employs TRBV29-1 and TRBJ2-7; TRBD1 agrees at 7 bases. Germline lookup yields CDR1 SQVTM and CDR2 ANQGSEA. With 6 bases clipped from V and 3 bases from J, the junction kept 5 bases outside the gene matches. This CDR3 spans 12 amino acids. CDR3 in amino acids: CSVGTDIYEQYF. The CDR3 nucleotides read TGCAGCGTCGGGACAGACATCTACGAGCAGTACTTC.

Here the CDR3 reads CASSLVTTGLSQPQHF. The DNA for the CDR3 is TGTGCCAGCAGCTTAGTAACAACAGGGTTGAGTCAGCCCCAGCATTTT. V usage is TRBV7-8 and J usage is TRBJ1-5, with D possibly being TRBD1 (6 bases). The CDR3 has 16 amino acids. The V end lost 1 base, the J end lost 6 bases, and 16 bases lay between the germline ends. CDR1 is SGHVS and CDR2 is FQNEAQ in the germline V gene.

The rearrangement joins TRBV19 to TRBJ1-3; D is ambiguous. The CDR3 runs to 14 residues. Germline V gene sequence: CDR1 LNHDA, CDR2 SQIVND (reference sequence). V was pared by 4 bases and J by 0 bases, with 7 bases between. The CDR3 spells CASSKRHSGNTIYF. CDR3 bases: TGTGCCAGTAGTAAGAGGCACTCTGGAAACACCATATATTTT.

The chain carries TRBV30 and TRBJ2-1, with TRBD2 matching 10 bases. Germline lookup yields CDR1 GTSNPN and CDR2 SVGIG (reference sequence). The CDR3 runs to 15 residues. The trim removed 1 base at V and 6 bases at J, leaving 6 bases unmatched. CDR3 DNA sequence: TGTGCCTGGAGTGGGCTAGCGGGAGCGGGCAATGAGCAGTTCTTC. Protein: CAWSGLAGAGNEQFF.

The rearrangement uses TRBV7-9 and TRBJ2-1; no clear D. The CDR3 extends over 17 amino acids. The V gene's germline CDR1 is SEHNR and CDR2 FQNEAQ (reference sequence). Trimming shortened V by 3 bases and J by 0 bases, and 15 bases separated the two germline ends. CDR3 amino acids: CASSFPIGESSYNEQFF. Written as DNA, the CDR3 is TGTGCCAGCAGCTTCCCAATAGGAGAGAGCTCCTACAATGAGCAGTTCTTC. Supplemented by reference TRBV7-9 and TRBJ2-1, the full variable domain reads DTGVSQNPRHKITKRGQNVTFRCDPISEHNRLYWYRQTLGQGPEFLTYFQNEAQLEKSRLLSDRFSAERPKGSFSTLEIQRTEQGDSAMYLCASSFPIGESSYNEQFFGPGTRLTVL.

The genes are TRBV28 and TRBJ2-3; 14 nucleotides match TRBD2. With V trimmed by 6 bases and J by 3 bases, 5 bases remained unmatched. Germline CDR1 reads MDHEN; CDR2 reads SYDVKM. This CDR3 spans 16 amino acids. This CDR3 is CASSTRTSGRTDTQYF. The CDR3 bases are TGTGCCAGCAGCACCAGGACTAGCGGGAGGACAGATACGCAGTATTTT.

The V gene is TRBV19, the J gene TRBJ1-2; D remains unclear. Germline V gene sequence: CDR1 LNHDA, CDR2 SQIVND (reference sequence). This CDR3 is 15 amino acids long. The V gene lost 8 bases and the J gene lost 4 bases, with 20 bases spanning the gap. CDR3: CASRRRQRETYGYTF. CDR3 sequence (DNA): TGTGCCAGTCGTCGCCGCCAGAGGGAAACCTATGGCTACACCTTC.

The sample holds one count of this clone. The rearrangement joins TRBV5-4 to TRBJ2-7; tentatively, D is TRBD1 (5 bases). Germline V gene data show CDR1 as SGHNT and CDR2 as YYREEE (reference sequence). This CDR3 has 14 residues. V was shortened by 0 bases and J by 2 bases, with 9 bases between the two germline ends. The CDR3 DNA follows: TGTGCCAGCAGCTTGGAGGGGTCCCCCTACGAGCAGTACTTC. Protein sequence: CASSLEGSPYEQYF.

V is TRBV7-3 and J is TRBJ2-5, with 8 positions matching TRBD1. V gave up 6 bases and J gave up 3 bases; unmatched junction bases: 3. The CDR3 totals 13 residues. Germline V gene sequence: CDR1 SGHTA, CDR2 FQGTGA. The chain's CDR3 is CASSKQGEETQYF. CDR3 nucleotides: TGTGCCAGCAGTAAACAGGGGGAAGAGACCCAGTACTTC. The complete variable domain, with remaining parts taken from reference TRBV7-3 and TRBJ2-5, reads GAGVSQTPSNKVTEKGKYVELRCDPISGHTALYWYRQSLGQGPEFLIYFQGTGAADDSGLPNDRFFAVRPEGSVSTLKIQRTERGDSAVYLCASSKQGEETQYFGPGTRLLVL.